The next 25 T cell receptor beta chains were all read from a single sample in a study of T-cell memory formation after mild COVID-19. TCRdb re-analysed the 5' RACE reads in MiXCR, keeping a single row per CDR3 protein. The sample includes some 150,000 distinct CDR3 sequences, 5.5% to 7% of them seen just once. Sequences were obtained from PBMCs or a T cell subset sorted from them (not recorded which). These receptors were collected from an adult woman who had mild COVID-19 (a few samples of this study predate the infection). Cell type and time point are not known.

Ten or more counts support this clonotype. The chain links TRBV7-8 to TRBJ2-7, with 7 positions matching TRBD1. CDR1 is SGHVS and CDR2 is FQNEAQ in the germline V gene. J lost 1 base, V lost 5 bases, and 8 bases had no gene match. The CDR3 is made up of 15 amino acids. CDR3 sequence: CASSRGTDPSYEQYF. The CDR3 region has the DNA TGTGCCAGCAGCCGTGGGACAGATCCTTCCTACGAGCAGTACTTC.

In its sample, this clonotype was seen many times. The chain couples TRBV24-1 to TRBJ2-1; 10 nucleotides align to TRBD2. V trimming: 9 bases; J trimming: 2 bases; junction bases outside the gene matches: 9. This CDR3 is built from 16 residues. From germline, CDR1 is KGHDR and CDR2 SFDVKD. Here the CDR3 reads CATAAAGGRAYNEQFF. The DNA of the CDR3 is TGTGCCACCGCCGCAGCGGGAGGGAGAGCCTACAATGAGCAGTTCTTC.

This clonotype was counted ten times or more. The V and J genes are TRBV4-1 and TRBJ2-7; 10 bases are shared with TRBD1. This CDR3 is built from 14 residues. Germline values: CDR1 MGHRA, CDR2 YSYEKL. The J segment lost 6 bases and the V segment lost 3 bases, leaving 5 bases of the junction unmatched. CDR3 sequence: CASSHRTGGVEQYF. CDR3 nucleotides: TGCGCCAGCAGCCATAGGACAGGGGGAGTCGAGCAGTACTTC.

This clonotype turned up a few times. The chain is built from TRBV29-1 and TRBJ1-1; possibly TRBD1 for D (5 bases). The CDR3 length is 13 residues. Per the germline V gene, CDR1 is SQVTM and CDR2 is ANQGSEA. V dropped 7 bases and J dropped 3 bases, with 15 bases sitting between them. The CDR3 DNA is TGCAGCGCCACCTACAGGATAGACACTGAAGCTTTCTTT. Translation: CSATYRIDTEAFF.

This clonotype was seen repeatedly, ten times or more. The chain has TRBV7-9 and TRBJ1-5; possibly TRBD1 for D (5 bases). The CDR3 runs 19 residues. The germline gives CDR1 SEHNR, CDR2 FQNEAQ (reference sequence). Trimming removed 1 base from V and 0 bases from J, with 19 bases in between. CDR3 DNA: TGTGCCAGCAGCTTAGGCGCACGGGGCAGAAAGGATAGCAATCAGCCCCAGCATTTT. It specifies CASSLGARGRKDSNQPQHF. Drawing the rest from reference TRBV7-9 and TRBJ1-5, the complete variable domain is DTGVSQNPRHKITKRGQNVTFRCDPISEHNRLYWYRQTLGQGPEFLTYFQNEAQLEKSRLLSDRFSAERPKGSFSTLEIQRTEQGDSAMYLCASSLGARGRKDSNQPQHFGDGTRLSIL.

The rearrangement joins TRBV5-5 to TRBJ2-1; 8 nucleotides align to TRBD1. Per the germline V gene, CDR1 is SGHKS and CDR2 is YYEKEE (reference sequence). V dropped 2 bases and J dropped 12; count of bases not matched to a gene: 4. This CDR3 is 12 amino acids long. The CDR3 sequence is CASSFRTGRQFF. CDR3 nucleotides: TGTGCCAGCAGCTTCCGGACAGGGCGGCAGTTCTTC.

CDR3 DNA sequence: TGTGCCAGTAGCCATCGGGGGGGCCCCAATCAGCCCCAGCATTTT. This sequence encodes CASSHRGGPNQPQHF. The rearrangement links TRBV19 to TRBJ1-5; possible D gene TRBD1, 6 bases. From germline, CDR1 is LNHDA and CDR2 SQIVND (reference sequence). V lost 6 bases and J lost 3, with 15 bases in between. The CDR3 spans 15 residues.

This clonotype was seen ten or more times. The CDR3 bases are TGTGCCAGCAGTTATGGGTCCTACGAGCAGTACTTC. Protein: CASSYGSYEQYF. The rearrangement links TRBV12-3 or TRBV12-4 to TRBJ2-7, with D unclear. CDR3 size: 12 residues. Trimming left V 4 bases short and J 1 base short, with 5 bases between.

This rearrangement joins TRBV19 to TRBJ2-5; 10 nucleotides align to TRBD1. After removal of 5 bases from V and 0 bases from J, the junction contained 6 bases not matched to a gene. This CDR3 contains 16 residues. Germline values: CDR1 LNHDA, CDR2 SQIVND (reference sequence). This CDR3 is CASSLGGTGDQETQYF. CDR3 sequence (DNA): TGTGCCAGTAGTTTGGGAGGGACAGGGGACCAAGAGACCCAGTACTTC.

This clonotype was recorded a few times. V gene TRBV15 combines with J gene TRBJ1-1, with D hard to call. Between the trimmed V and J ends, which lost 7 bases and 5 bases, there was a span of 11 bases. The germline V gene encodes CDR1 LNHNV and CDR2 YYDKDF (reference sequence). This CDR3 has 12 residues. CDR3 loop: CATKVPGTEAFF. The CDR3 nucleotides read TGTGCCACCAAGGTCCCGGGGACTGAAGCTTTCTTT. Filled out from reference TRBV15 and TRBJ1-1, the complete variable domain reads DAMVIQNPRYQVTQFGKPVTLSCSQTLNHNVMYWYQQKSSQAPKLLFHYYDKDFNNEADTPDNFQSRRPNTSFCFLDIRSPGLGDTAMYLCATKVPGTEAFFGQGTRLTVV.

The chain carries TRBV3-1 and TRBJ2-1; D remains ambiguous. The CDR3 has 13 residues. CDR1 LGHDT and CDR2 YNNKEL come from the germline V gene (reference sequence). V lost 1 base, J lost 7 bases, and 8 bases lay in between. CDR3 sequence reads: CASSQVVWNEQFF. The CDR3 nucleotides are TGTGCCAGCAGCCAAGTTGTCTGGAATGAGCAGTTCTTC.

This chain connects TRBV5-5 to TRBJ2-5; TRBD1 agrees at 8 bases. CDR3 length: 14 amino acids. The V segment lost 3 bases and the J segment 7 bases; nucleotides outside the gene matches: 8. The germline V gene encodes CDR1 SGHKS and CDR2 YYEKEE (reference sequence). The CDR3 sequence is CASSWTGTPGTQYF. In DNA, the CDR3 is TGTGCCAGCAGCTGGACAGGGACCCCAGGGACCCAGTACTTC.

In this sample, this clonotype turned up a few times. The chain employs TRBV20-1 and TRBJ1-1, with D perhaps matching TRBD1 (5 bases). Trimming took 6 bases from V and 1 from J, leaving 9 bases between them. Germline V lookup: CDR1 DFQATT, CDR2 SNEGSKA (reference sequence). The CDR3 totals 12 residues. CDR3: CSAKTGNTEAFF. The CDR3 nucleotides read TGCAGTGCAAAAACAGGGAACACTGAAGCTTTCTTT.

The chain recombines TRBV24-1 with TRBJ2-1; D is unclear. V shed 2 bases and J shed 7 bases, with 11 bases lying between them. The germline V gene encodes CDR1 KGHDR and CDR2 SFDVKD. This CDR3 spans 14 amino acids. CDR3 region: CATSDSLFGNEQFF. CDR3 DNA: TGTGCCACCAGTGATTCCCTTTTTGGGAATGAGCAGTTCTTC.

In the case of this clonotype: The junction departs from the called germline gene at one end, perhaps through a read error. The chain uses TRBV12-3 or TRBV12-4 and TRBJ2-7; TRBD2 aligns across 11 bases. The CDR3 is made up of 14 amino acids. The CDR3 sequence: CASSVAGGPYEQYF. The CDR3 DNA reads as TGTGCCAGCAGTGTAGCGGGAGGGCCCTACGAGCAGTACTTC.

This clonotype was observed a few times. The chain links TRBV7-8 to TRBJ2-5, with TRBD2 matching 14 bases. The CDR3 is 16 residues long. Unmatched junction bases numbered 8, after V lost 6 bases and J lost 5 bases. Germline V lookup: CDR1 SGHVS, CDR2 FQNEAQ. CDR3 bases: TGTGCCAGCAGTCCCACGAGACTAGCGGGAGGGGAGACCCAGTACTTC. This translates into CASSPTRLAGGETQYF.

The table lists this clonotype with a few counts. The chain recombines TRBV6-5 with TRBJ2-2; TRBD1 aligns across 8 bases. The V gene's germline CDR1 is MNHEY and CDR2 SVGAGI. The V segment lost 5 bases and the J segment 6 bases; nucleotides outside the gene matches: 8. The CDR3 has 15 amino acids. In DNA form, the CDR3 reads TGTGCCAGCAGTGGGAGACAGGGGTTGGCCGGGGAGCTGTTTTTT. Protein sequence: CASSGRQGLAGELFF.

At least ten counts were recorded for this clonotype. This chain connects TRBV5-1 to TRBJ2-7; 10 nucleotides align to TRBD2. The V and J ends lost 4 bases and 4 bases, in that order; junction bases with no gene match: 5. Germline V lookup: CDR1 SGHRS, CDR2 YFSETQ. CDR3 length equals 14 residues. CDR3 nucleotides: TGCGCCAGCAGCCCCAGCGGGGGGGTTTACGAGCAGTACTTC. The encoded protein is CASSPSGGVYEQYF.

This clonotype was seen ten or more times. The V call is TRBV7-9, the J call TRBJ2-1; 9 positions match TRBD1. The V gene's germline CDR1 is SEHNR and CDR2 FQNEAQ (reference sequence). The trim removed 0 bases at V and 1 base at J, leaving 4 bases unmatched. The CDR3 sequence is 17 residues long. The CDR3 is CASSLAGTGRSYNEQFF. The DNA for the CDR3 is TGTGCCAGCAGCTTAGCGGGGACAGGGAGATCCTACAATGAGCAGTTCTTC.

This clonotype has only a few counts. The V and J genes are TRBV6-5 and TRBJ1-4; D possibly corresponds to TRBD1 (6 bases). The CDR3 contains 12 residues. CDR1 MNHEY and CDR2 SVGAGI come from the germline V gene. The ends were cut back, 10 bases at V and 10 bases at J, with 16 bases in the middle. In DNA form, the CDR3 reads TGTGCCACCTCGGGGGGGCACGGAAAACTGTTTTTT. This sequence encodes CATSGGHGKLFF.

The rearrangement uses TRBV27 and TRBJ1-5; 7 nucleotides agree with TRBD1. This CDR3 region has 18 residues. Germline V gene lookup returns CDR1 MNHEY and CDR2 SMNVEV (reference sequence). Unmatched junction bases numbered 17, after V lost 6 bases and J lost 3 bases. This chain's CDR3 is CASSRTHGTAGNNQPQHF. The DNA of the CDR3 is TGTGCCAGCAGCCGAACTCACGGGACAGCCGGTAACAATCAGCCCCAGCATTTT.

This clonotype turned up a few times. The rearrangement joins TRBV7-9 to TRBJ1-3, with TRBD1 matching 7 bases. The CDR3 covers 13 residues. V lost 6 bases, J lost 14 bases, and 13 bases stayed unmatched. CDR1 is SEHNR, CDR2 FQNEAQ, per germline (reference sequence). This CDR3 reads CASSLTGDPNVYF. CDR3 nucleotides: TGTGCCAGCAGTCTTACAGGGGACCCTAACGTATATTTT.

This clonotype was counted only a few times. The chain uses TRBV5-6 and TRBJ2-7; D gene uncertain. CDR1 is SGHDT and CDR2 is YYEEEE in the germline V gene. Trimming took 4 bases from V and 2 from J, leaving 10 bases between them. There are 13 residues in the CDR3. The CDR3 reads CASSGNGPYEQYF. In DNA, the CDR3 is TGTGCCAGCAGCGGGAACGGTCCCTACGAGCAGTACTTC.

This clonotype was detected ten times or more. The chain carries TRBV20-1 and TRBJ2-1, with D possibly being TRBD2 (5 bases). V was cut by 1 base and J by 3 bases, with 16 bases left in between. CDR3 length: 16 amino acids. CDR1 is DFQATT and CDR2 is SNEGSKA in the germline V gene (reference sequence). The CDR3 sequence: CSARGRSGSDYNEQFF. The CDR3 DNA sequence: TGCAGTGCTAGAGGTAGGAGTGGGAGTGACTACAATGAGCAGTTCTTC.

The chain has TRBV9 and TRBJ1-3; the D is unclear. The CDR3 length is 15 residues. V was trimmed by 0 bases and J by 6 bases, leaving 13 bases between them. Germline values: CDR1 SGDLS, CDR2 YYNGEE. CDR3 residues: CASSVGSGPQNTIYF. The CDR3 bases are TGTGCCAGCAGCGTAGGTTCAGGCCCCCAAAACACCATATATTTT. Filled out from reference TRBV9 and TRBJ1-3, the complete variable domain reads DSGVTQTPKHLITATGQRVTLRCSPRSGDLSVYWYQQSLDQGLQFLIQYYNGEERAKGNILERFSAQQFPDLHSELNLSSLELGDSALYFCASSVGSGPQNTIYFGEGSWLTVV.